These T cell receptor beta chains were read from a single sample in a study of CD8 T cells in ankylosing spondylitis. MiXCR, applied by TCRdb to the 5' RACE reads, yields one record per CDR3 protein. The sample contains over 400,000 distinct CDR3 sequences, 25% to 30% of which appear only once. The sample comprised blood, either unsorted or a sorted T cell fraction (not recorded which). Receptor source: a male donor with ankylosing spondylitis. CDR3s include the opening cysteine and the closing phenylalanine or tryptophan. Fields, in order: D gene, V gene, J gene, clone size, CDR3 DNA, CDR3 protein. The D gene is left open where the match is weak. Clone size is stated in some rows and not others, as once, few, many or a class when expanded.

D gene: NA; V gene: TRBV15; J gene: TRBJ1-5; clone size: once; CDR3 DNA: TGTGCCACCAGCACCAGGGACGGTAGCAATCAGCCCCAGCATTTT; CDR3 protein: CATSTRDGSNQPQHF
D gene: TRBD1; V gene: TRBV3-1; J gene: TRBJ1-1; clone size: NA; CDR3 DNA: TGTGCCAGCAGCCAAGACCGACAGGGGTACACTGAAGCTTTCTTT; CDR3 protein: CASSQDRQGYTEAFF
D gene: NA; V gene: TRBV7-9; J gene: TRBJ1-4; clone size: NA; CDR3 DNA: TGTGCCAGCAGCTTAGGAGGGACTAGGGGGGAAAAACTGTTTTTT; CDR3 protein: CASSLGGTRGEKLFF
D gene: NA; V gene: TRBV11-2; J gene: TRBJ2-4; clone size: few; CDR3 DNA: TGTGCCAGCAGCCTCCGGGGCATTCAGTACTTC; CDR3 protein: CASSLRGIQYF
D gene: TRBD1; V gene: TRBV6-1; J gene: TRBJ1-1; clone size: NA; CDR3 DNA: TGTGCCAGCAGTAAGACAGGGGGTAGGACTGAAGCTTTCTTT; CDR3 protein: CASSKTGGRTEAFF
D gene: NA; V gene: TRBV5-1; J gene: TRBJ1-3; clone size: few; CDR3 DNA: TGCGCCAGCAGGGTTTCGAACACGGTCTCTGGAAACACCATATATTTT; CDR3 protein: CASRVSNTVSGNTIYF
D gene: TRBD1; V gene: TRBV10-3; J gene: TRBJ1-6; clone size: few; CDR3 DNA: TGTGCCATAAAAAGACAGGGGGGAGATAATTCACCCCTCCACTTT; CDR3 protein: CAIKRQGGDNSPLHF
D gene: NA; V gene: TRBV25-1; J gene: TRBJ1-5; clone size: many; CDR3 DNA: TGTGCCAGCAGTGAATCAGGGAGACAACAGCCCCAGCATTTT; CDR3 protein: CASSESGRQQPQHF
D gene: NA; V gene: TRBV28; J gene: TRBJ1-1; clone size: NA; CDR3 DNA: TGTGCCAGCAATTTTGTAACGAGGGAAACTGAAGCTTTCTTT; CDR3 protein: CASNFVTRETEAFF
D gene: TRBD1; V gene: TRBV5-1; J gene: TRBJ1-5; clone size: NA; CDR3 DNA: TGCGCCAGCAGTCCAACAGGGGTAGTAGGCAATCAGCCCCAGCATTTT; CDR3 protein: CASSPTGVVGNQPQHF
D gene: NA; V gene: TRBV25-1; J gene: TRBJ2-1; clone size: few; CDR3 DNA: TGTGCCAGCAGGGGGACTTGGGGTGAGCAGTTCTTC; CDR3 protein: CASRGTWGEQFF
D gene: NA; V gene: TRBV7-8; J gene: TRBJ2-4; clone size: NA; CDR3 DNA: TGTGCCAGCAGCTCATCCGGGACGATAAACATTCAGTACTTC; CDR3 protein: CASSSSGTINIQYF
D gene: NA; V gene: TRBV10-3; J gene: TRBJ2-2; clone size: NA; CDR3 DNA: TGTGCCACCTCCGAACAGGTTAACACCGGGGAGCTGTTTTTT; CDR3 protein: CATSEQVNTGELFF
D gene: NA; V gene: TRBV3-1; J gene: TRBJ2-7; clone size: NA; CDR3 DNA: TGTGCCAGCAGCTCCACAGGGATAAACGAGCAGTACTTC; CDR3 protein: CASSSTGINEQYF
D gene: NA; V gene: TRBV29-1; J gene: TRBJ1-1; clone size: few; CDR3 DNA: TGCAGCGTCCGGGGGTCGATGAACACTGAAGCTTTCTTT; CDR3 protein: CSVRGSMNTEAFF
D gene: TRBD2; V gene: TRBV10-3; J gene: TRBJ2-2; clone size: NA; CDR3 DNA: TGTGCCATCAGTGAGGCCGATGGACTAGCCGGCACCGGGGAGCTGTTTTTT; CDR3 protein: CAISEADGLAGTGELFF
D gene: NA; V gene: TRBV12-3/TRBV12-4; J gene: TRBJ2-7; clone size: NA; CDR3 DNA: TGTGCCAGCAGTTTAGCTAGTGCGCCAGCCTACGAGCAGTACTTC; CDR3 protein: CASSLASAPAYEQYF
D gene: TRBD1; V gene: TRBV29-1; J gene: TRBJ1-6; clone size: NA; CDR3 DNA: TGCAGCGTTCAATTGACAGGGGGCAAAAATTCACCCCTCCACTTT; CDR3 protein: CSVQLTGGKNSPLHF
D gene: NA; V gene: TRBV29-1; J gene: TRBJ2-2; clone size: NA; CDR3 DNA: TGCAGCGTTGTGAGGCAGATCACCGGGGAGCTGTTTTTT; CDR3 protein: CSVVRQITGELFF
D gene: TRBD1; V gene: TRBV20-1; J gene: TRBJ1-2; clone size: many; CDR3 DNA: TGCAGTGCTAACCGAGGACAGGGTAGATCGGACTATGGCTACACCTTC; CDR3 protein: CSANRGQGRSDYGYTF
D gene: NA; V gene: TRBV7-2; J gene: TRBJ1-1; clone size: NA; CDR3 DNA: TGTGCCAGCAGCTTCCGGGCCCAAGGTGAAGCTTTCTTT; CDR3 protein: CASSFRAQGEAFF
D gene: NA; V gene: TRBV24-1; J gene: TRBJ2-1; clone size: NA; CDR3 DNA: TGTGCCACCAGTGACCCAGTCTTGTCGAATGAGCAGTTCTTC; CDR3 protein: CATSDPVLSNEQFF
D gene: NA; V gene: TRBV7-9; J gene: TRBJ2-5; clone size: few; CDR3 DNA: TGTGCCAGCAGCTTACTCGCGTCGGGGGAGACCCAGTACTTC; CDR3 protein: CASSLLASGETQYF
D gene: NA; V gene: TRBV7-8; J gene: TRBJ2-3; clone size: NA; CDR3 DNA: TGTGCCAGCAGCGGGTACTTCACCTCCACAGATACGCAGTATTTT; CDR3 protein: CASSGYFTSTDTQYF
D gene: NA; V gene: TRBV11-2; J gene: TRBJ1-4; clone size: few; CDR3 DNA: TGTGCCAGCAGCTTGGGTACATTGCAGAATAATGAAAAACTGTTTTTT; CDR3 protein: CASSLGTLQNNEKLFF
D gene: TRBD1; V gene: TRBV20-1; J gene: TRBJ2-1; clone size: NA; CDR3 DNA: TGCAGTGCCAGGACAGGGGTCGGGTGGGACAATGAGCAGTTCTTC; CDR3 protein: CSARTGVGWDNEQFF
D gene: NA; V gene: TRBV4-1; J gene: TRBJ1-4; clone size: few; CDR3 DNA: TGCGCCAGCAGCCAAGGCCCGAATGAAAAACTGTTTTTT; CDR3 protein: CASSQGPNEKLFF
D gene: TRBD2; V gene: TRBV10-3; J gene: TRBJ2-7; clone size: many; CDR3 DNA: TGTGCCATCAGTGGGGGACTAGCGGGTACCTACGAGCAGTACTTC; CDR3 protein: CAISGGLAGTYEQYF
D gene: TRBD2; V gene: TRBV7-9; J gene: TRBJ2-3; clone size: NA; CDR3 DNA: TGTGCCAGCAGCTCGGGACTAGCGGTAGGGCCAGATACGCAGTATTTT; CDR3 protein: CASSSGLAVGPDTQYF
D gene: NA; V gene: TRBV20-1; J gene: TRBJ2-7; clone size: few; CDR3 DNA: TGCAGTGTCGAGGGGCAGGGAATATACGAGCAGTACTTC; CDR3 protein: CSVEGQGIYEQYF
D gene: NA; V gene: TRBV20-1; J gene: TRBJ2-1; clone size: NA; CDR3 DNA: TGCAGTGCTATCCCCGGGGCTGAGCAGTTCTTC; CDR3 protein: CSAIPGAEQFF
D gene: NA; V gene: TRBV12-3/TRBV12-4; J gene: TRBJ1-1; clone size: NA; CDR3 DNA: TGTGCCAGCAGTTTACCCGCAGTTACCACTGAAGCTTTCTTT; CDR3 protein: CASSLPAVTTEAFF
D gene: NA; V gene: TRBV24-1; J gene: TRBJ2-5; clone size: NA; CDR3 DNA: TGTGCCACCAGTGATTCCGGCGGAGGGGAGACCCAGTACTTC; CDR3 protein: CATSDSGGGETQYF
D gene: NA; V gene: TRBV12-3/TRBV12-4; J gene: TRBJ2-4; clone size: few; CDR3 DNA: TGTGCCAGCGGCCTCTTCCGGGACTCCACTGCCAAGAACATTCAGTACTTC; CDR3 protein: CASGLFRDSTAKNIQYF
D gene: NA; V gene: TRBV5-1; J gene: TRBJ2-7; clone size: few; CDR3 DNA: TGCGCCAGCAGCTTGGTCGGCCAACAGTACGAGCAGTACTTC; CDR3 protein: CASSLVGQQYEQYF
D gene: NA; V gene: TRBV5-1; J gene: TRBJ2-6; clone size: few; CDR3 DNA: TGCGCCAGCAGCTTGTTTATTGGTGGATCTGGGGCCAACGTCCTGACTTTC; CDR3 protein: CASSLFIGGSGANVLTF
D gene: NA; V gene: TRBV11-3; J gene: TRBJ2-1; clone size: once; CDR3 DNA: TGTGCCAGCAGCTATAGTTCAGCCTACAATGAGCAGTTCTTC; CDR3 protein: CASSYSSAYNEQFF
D gene: NA; V gene: TRBV12-3/TRBV12-4; J gene: TRBJ1-5; clone size: NA; CDR3 DNA: TGTGCCAGCAACCTAACGGGTTACGATCAGCCCCAGCATTTT; CDR3 protein: CASNLTGYDQPQHF
D gene: NA; V gene: TRBV29-1; J gene: TRBJ2-3; clone size: NA; CDR3 DNA: TGCAGCGTTGAAACAGGCGCTAGCACAGATACGCAGTATTTT; CDR3 protein: CSVETGASTDTQYF
D gene: TRBD2; V gene: TRBV20-1; J gene: TRBJ2-3; clone size: NA; CDR3 DNA: TGCAGTGCTAGCCCTCTACGCGGGGGGCTTGTAGATACGCAGTATTTT; CDR3 protein: CSASPLRGGLVDTQYF
D gene: NA; V gene: TRBV20-1; J gene: TRBJ2-4; clone size: few; CDR3 DNA: TGCAGTGCTAGAGACCCAGCGGAGGGGGCCAAAAACATTCAGTACTTC; CDR3 protein: CSARDPAEGAKNIQYF
D gene: NA; V gene: TRBV7-9; J gene: TRBJ2-5; clone size: few; CDR3 DNA: TGTGCCAGCAGCTTCAACGGGACCCAGTACTTC; CDR3 protein: CASSFNGTQYF
D gene: NA; V gene: TRBV5-1; J gene: TRBJ2-3; clone size: few; CDR3 DNA: TGCGCCAGCAGCCGGGAAGGGGATCCGGGCACAGATACGCAGTATTTT; CDR3 protein: CASSREGDPGTDTQYF
D gene: NA; V gene: TRBV12-3/TRBV12-4; J gene: TRBJ2-1; clone size: few; CDR3 DNA: TGTGCCAGCAGTTTTCAGTGGGAGCAGTTCTTC; CDR3 protein: CASSFQWEQFF
D gene: TRBD2; V gene: TRBV5-1; J gene: TRBJ2-3; clone size: NA; CDR3 DNA: TGCGCCAGCAGCTTGGGTAGCGGGATAGATACGCAGTATTTT; CDR3 protein: CASSLGSGIDTQYF
D gene: NA; V gene: TRBV20-1; J gene: TRBJ1-5; clone size: NA; CDR3 DNA: TGCAGTGCTAGAGTTCAGGAAACTCAGCCCCAGCATTTT; CDR3 protein: CSARVQETQPQHF
D gene: NA; V gene: TRBV20-1; J gene: TRBJ1-1; clone size: once; CDR3 DNA: TGCAGTCCATCCGGGTGGACAGCGAACACTGAAGCTTTCTTT; CDR3 protein: CSPSGWTANTEAFF
D gene: TRBD2; V gene: TRBV20-1; J gene: TRBJ2-1; clone size: few; CDR3 DNA: TGCAGTGCTAGGAGGAGCGGGAGGAATAATGAGCAGTTCTTC; CDR3 protein: CSARRSGRNNEQFF
D gene: TRBD1; V gene: TRBV19; J gene: TRBJ1-1; clone size: NA; CDR3 DNA: TGTGCCAGTAAAGCGACAGGGCCTGAAGCTTTCTTT; CDR3 protein: CASKATGPEAFF
D gene: TRBD2; V gene: TRBV20-1; J gene: TRBJ2-1; clone size: NA; CDR3 DNA: TGCAGTGCTAGACCTCCCCGACTAGCGGGAGGGCCGGTTGAGCAGTTCTTC; CDR3 protein: CSARPPRLAGGPVEQFF
D gene: TRBD2; V gene: TRBV12-3/TRBV12-4; J gene: TRBJ2-3; clone size: NA; CDR3 DNA: TGTGCCAGCAGTTTAGCCAGAGGGAGGGCTGTTAGCACAGATACGCAGTATTTT; CDR3 protein: CASSLARGRAVSTDTQYF
D gene: TRBD2; V gene: TRBV15; J gene: TRBJ2-3; clone size: few; CDR3 DNA: TGTGCCACCAGCAGAGACCCAGCGGGAGGGAGCACAGATACGCAGTATTTT; CDR3 protein: CATSRDPAGGSTDTQYF
D gene: NA; V gene: TRBV3-1; J gene: TRBJ2-1; clone size: few; CDR3 DNA: TGTGCCAGCTCGGAGGCAGGGAGGCACAATGAGCAGTTCTTC; CDR3 protein: CASSEAGRHNEQFF